These 20 T cell receptor beta chains came from one sample sequenced in a study of OX40 agonist ivuxolimab in advanced cancers. Profiled with immunoSEQ multiplex PCR; TCRdb holds only in-frame clones, not every one. The sample comprises around 80,000 clones, 70% to 90% of which are singletons, and around 0.97% rests with the top ten. The sample consisted of CD4+ or CD8+ T cells sorted from blood, taken in a trial of the OX40 agonist ivuxolimab. The receptors here all came from an adult with an advanced solid tumor such as melanoma, head and neck, liver or kidney cancer.

The chain couples TRBV7-2 to TRBJ2-3; D is undetermined. Germline V gene data show CDR1 as SGHTA and CDR2 as FQGNSA. The CDR3 has 14 residues. The V and J ends lost 5 bases and 0 bases respectively, with 9 bases between them. The CDR3 is CASSMRFSTDTQYF. The DNA of the CDR3 is TGTGCCAGCAGCATGCGATTTAGCACAGATACGCAGTATTTT.

The rearrangement uses TRBV7-9 and TRBJ2-2; D might be TRBD2 (5 bases). Trimming removed 6 bases from V and 0 bases from J, with 8 bases in between. The CDR3 has 14 amino acids. CDR1 and CDR2 from the germline V gene are SEHNR and FQNEAQ (reference sequence). The DNA of the CDR3 is TGTGCCAGCAGGTCCGGGACGAACACCGGGGAGCTGTTTTTT. Translated: CASRSGTNTGELFF. Full variable domain (rest looked up from reference TRBV7-9 and TRBJ2-2): DTGVSQNPRHKITKRGQNVTFRCDPISEHNRLYWYRQTLGQGPEFLTYFQNEAQLEKSRLLSDRFSAERPKGSFSTLEIQRTEQGDSAMYLCASRSGTNTGELFFGEGSRLTVL.

The DNA of the CDR3 is TGTGCCAGCAGCTTAGGACAGATTTCCGGGGCCAACGTCCTGACTTTC. Translation: CASSLGQISGANVLTF. J is TRBJ2-6 and V is TRBV7-9, with D perhaps matching TRBD1 (5 bases). V was pared by 1 base and J by 4 bases, with 11 bases between. Germline-derived CDR1 and CDR2 are SEHNR and FQNEAQ (reference sequence). The CDR3 sequence is 16 residues long.

This rearrangement joins TRBV9 to TRBJ1-2; D is ambiguous. V lost 0 bases and J 3 bases, leaving 18 bases between the germline ends. The CDR3 is 17 residues long. Looked up from germline, CDR1 is SGDLS and CDR2 is YYNGEE. CDR3 DNA: TGTGCCAGCAGCGTAGCACCGGTGGTAGGGAGTGACTATGGCTACACCTTC. It is translated as CASSVAPVVGSDYGYTF.

This chain's CDR3 is CASSSGLAAGNTIYF. DNA for the CDR3: TGCGCCAGCAGCTCTGGACTAGCGGCTGGAAACACCATATATTTT. This chain joins TRBV5-1 and TRBJ1-3, with D unclear. The germline V gene has CDR1 SGHRS and CDR2 YFSETQ. This CDR3 is built from 15 residues. Trimming stripped 3 bases from V and 2 bases from J, with 12 bases between.

This chain links TRBV7-2 with TRBJ2-2; TRBD2 aligns across 8 bases. The CDR3 has 17 amino acids. Germline assignment: CDR1 SGHTA and CDR2 FQGNSA. Trimming removed 2 bases from V and 4 bases from J; junction bases left unmatched: 9. CDR3 region: CASSLHGGAKGTGELFF. The CDR3 nucleotides are TGTGCCAGCAGCTTACACGGGGGGGCCAAGGGCACCGGGGAGCTGTTTTTT.

V and J are TRBV19 and TRBJ2-7; D unclear. Germline-derived CDR1 and CDR2 are LNHDA and SQIVND (reference sequence). This CDR3 has 13 residues. With 3 bases removed from V and 0 bases from J, the gap between germline ends came to 6 bases. The CDR3: CASSMVGSYEQYF. In nucleotides, the CDR3 is TGTGCCAGTAGTATGGTCGGCTCCTACGAGCAGTACTTC.

The rearrangement uses TRBV2 and TRBJ1-1; 11 nucleotides align to TRBD1. Germline loops: CDR1 SNHLY, CDR2 FYNNEI. There are 13 residues in the CDR3. Trimming cost V 7 bases and J 6 bases; bases outside gene matches: 4. This chain's CDR3 is CASIGQGAAEAFF. DNA for the CDR3: TGTGCCAGCATTGGACAGGGGGCGGCTGAAGCTTTCTTT.

The V and J genes are TRBV19 and TRBJ1-2; D is uncertain. The CDR3 is made up of 14 amino acids. The V and J ends lost 7 bases and 0 bases respectively, with 12 bases between them. Germline CDR1 reads LNHDA; CDR2 reads SQIVND (reference sequence). The CDR3 protein is CASIPGSANYGYTF. As DNA, the CDR3 is TGTGCCAGTATCCCGGGGAGCGCTAACTATGGCTACACCTTC. The complete variable domain, with remaining parts taken from reference TRBV19 and TRBJ1-2, reads DGGITQSPKYLFRKEGQNVTLSCEQNLNHDAMYWYRQDPGQGLRLIYYSQIVNDFQKGDIAEGYSVSREKKESFPLTVTSAQKNPTAFYLCASIPGSANYGYTFGSGTRLTVV.

This clone occurred once. The gene calls are TRBV11-3 and TRBJ2-1, with no clear D. CDR3 size: 13 residues. The V and J ends lost 1 base and 13 bases respectively, with 14 bases between them. Germline values: CDR1 SGHNT, CDR2 YENEEA. The chain's CDR3 is CASSLVPLNPQFF. In DNA form, the CDR3 reads TGTGCCAGCAGCTTAGTCCCCCTGAATCCTCAGTTCTTC.

The rearrangement links TRBV29-1 to TRBJ2-6; 9 bases align to TRBD2. The CDR3 is 18 residues long. The junction had 17 bases not matched to a gene; V was cut back by 7 bases and J by 4 bases. In germline, CDR1 is SQVTM, CDR2 ANQGSEA. The CDR3 region has the DNA TGCAGCGCCCGAGGGGCAGCGGGACTAGCTGAAGGGGCCAACGTCCTGACTTTC. Translated: CSARGAAGLAEGANVLTF.

In its sample, this clone was seen once. The rearrangement uses TRBV6-5 and TRBJ1-2; possibly TRBD1 for D (6 bases). Germline V CDR1 and CDR2: MNHEY, SVGAGI. This CDR3 region has 13 residues. The V end lost 5 bases, the J end lost 6 bases, and 13 bases lay between the germline ends. The CDR3 bases are TGTGCCAGCAGTGTACAGGGTACCCATGGCTACACCTTC. Residues: CASSVQGTHGYTF.

V and J are TRBV30 and TRBJ1-2; D ambiguous. The CDR3 consists of 12 residues. V was trimmed by 0 bases and J by 4 bases, leaving 6 bases between them. The V gene's germline CDR1 is GTSNPN and CDR2 SVGIG (reference sequence). CDR3 amino acids: CAWSVGLYGYTF. The CDR3 nucleotides are TGTGCCTGGAGTGTAGGGCTCTATGGCTACACCTTC.

This clone is deemed medium-sized. The CDR3 here is CASSFGRRAPYEQYF. The CDR3 bases are TGTGCCAGCAGTTTTGGACGGCGCGCGCCCTACGAGCAGTACTTC. The J gene is TRBJ2-7, the V gene TRBV6-5; no clear D gene. The CDR3 runs to 15 residues. Trimming took off 4 bases at V and 2 bases at J, with 15 bases between the two ends. The germline V gene encodes CDR1 MNHEY and CDR2 SVGAGI.

The J gene is TRBJ1-6, the V gene TRBV7-3; no definite D call. V was cut by 2 bases and J by 0 bases, with 8 bases left in between. The CDR3 length is 16 residues. From germline, CDR1 is SGHTA and CDR2 FQGTGA. The chain's CDR3 is CASSLGGSSYNSPLHF. In DNA form, the CDR3 reads TGTGCCAGCAGCTTAGGTGGCAGCTCCTATAATTCACCCCTCCACTTT.

J is TRBJ2-7 and V is TRBV7-6; no reliable D call. In germline, CDR1 is SGHVS, CDR2 FNYEAQ. V lost 5 bases and J lost 1, with 12 bases in between. The CDR3 length is 14 residues. The CDR3 DNA is TGTGCCAGCAGCCGGACCCTTACTTCCTACGAGCAGTACTTC. This encodes CASSRTLTSYEQYF.

This clone is a singleton in its sample. The rearrangement links TRBV19 to TRBJ2-3; 15 bases agree with TRBD2. The germline V gene has CDR1 LNHDA and CDR2 SQIVND (reference sequence). This CDR3 comprises 19 residues. With 6 bases clipped from V and 2 bases from J, the junction kept 12 bases outside the gene matches. The CDR3 region is CASSSGLAGGRLHTDTQYF. CDR3 DNA sequence: TGTGCCAGTAGCTCGGGACTAGCGGGAGGCCGGCTACACACAGATACGCAGTATTTT. Full variable domain (missing parts from reference TRBV19 and TRBJ2-3): DGGITQSPKYLFRKEGQNVTLSCEQNLNHDAMYWYRQDPGQGLRLIYYSQIVNDFQKGDIAEGYSVSREKKESFPLTVTSAQKNPTAFYLCASSSGLAGGRLHTDTQYFGPGTRLTVL.

This chain uses TRBV6-5 with TRBJ2-2, with 11 bases lining up with TRBD1. There are 15 residues in the CDR3. J was trimmed by 6 bases and V by 6 bases; bases with no gene match: 6. The V gene's germline CDR1 is MNHEY and CDR2 SVGAGI. CDR3 DNA: TGTGCCAGCAGCCATCGGGACAGGGGGGCCGGGGAGCTGTTTTTT. Its protein product is CASSHRDRGAGELFF.

The rearrangement uses TRBV7-3 and TRBJ2-2, with 13 nucleotides matching TRBD2. J was trimmed by 8 bases and V by 4 bases; bases with no gene match: 7. The CDR3 is 16 amino acids. The germline V gene encodes CDR1 SGHTA and CDR2 FQGTGA. CDR3 in amino acids: CASSSSTSGRRGELFF. The DNA for the CDR3 is TGTGCCAGCAGCTCGTCGACTAGCGGGAGGCGGGGGGAGCTGTTTTTT.

V is TRBV6-5 and J is TRBJ2-7; D might be TRBD2 (5 bases). The CDR3 is made up of 12 amino acids. The ends were cut back, 4 bases at V and 7 bases at J, with 11 bases in the middle. CDR1 and CDR2 (germline): MNHEY, SVGAGI. CDR3 residues: CASSFPRGEQYF. The CDR3 region has the DNA TGTGCCAGCAGTTTCCCCCGGGGAGAGCAGTACTTC.